The 6 T cell receptor beta chains below all came from one sample that was sequenced in a study of blood T cell repertoires in COVID-19. Repertoires were generated with immunoSEQ multiplex PCR, while TCRdb's copy carries only in-frame clones and drops some. The top ten hold 4% of the sample, which has about 140,000 clones, 84% seen once. The sample consisted of peripheral blood. The receptors here all came from a woman aged 55-70 years with acute or convalescent COVID-19.

The table lists this clone with a count of one. The gene calls are TRBV27 and TRBJ1-6, with D perhaps TRBD1 (6 bases). CDR3 length: 14 amino acids. Per germline, CDR1 MNHEY and CDR2 SMNVEV (reference sequence). V gave up 5 bases and J gave up 5 bases, with 10 bases separating them. The CDR3 region is CASSPWTDNSPLHF. DNA for the CDR3: TGTGCCAGCAGTCCTTGGACAGATAATTCACCCCTCCACTTT.

The chain uses TRBV10-3 and TRBJ2-1, with a tentative D call TRBD1 (6 bases). CDR1 is ENHRY and CDR2 is SYGVKD in the germline V gene. Trimming took off 7 bases at V and 6 bases at J, with 13 bases between the two ends. The CDR3 extends over 13 amino acids. CDR3 amino acids: CAINTGQGNEQFF. In DNA, the CDR3 is TGTGCCATCAATACAGGGCAGGGCAATGAGCAGTTCTTC.

V gene TRBV6-1 combines with J gene TRBJ1-4; tentative D call: TRBD1 (6 bases). The CDR3 is made up of 15 amino acids. Trimming left V 3 bases short and J 0 bases short, with 8 bases between. The germline gives CDR1 MNHNS, CDR2 SASEGT. CDR3 bases: TGTGCCAGCAGTGACAGGGGAGCAACTAATGAAAAACTGTTTTTT. Its protein product is CASSDRGATNEKLFF.

The V gene is TRBV27, the J gene TRBJ2-2; D may be TRBD2 (6 bases). The CDR3 covers 15 residues. Per the germline V gene, CDR1 is MNHEY and CDR2 is SMNVEV (reference sequence). Trimming removed 6 bases at V and 6 bases at J, with 17 bases between. For the CDR3, the DNA is TGTGCCAGCAGGCGGGAACAGCCCCGGGCCGGGGAGCTGTTTTTT. This gives the protein CASRREQPRAGELFF.

The genes are TRBV30 and TRBJ2-1; TRBD2 matches at 12 bases. The CDR3 spans 15 residues. V lost 4 bases to trimming and J lost 6 bases; unmatched junction nucleotides: 7. CDR1 is GTSNPN and CDR2 is SVGIG in the germline V gene (reference sequence). The CDR3: CAWIRLAGVSNEQFF. Here the CDR3 DNA reads TGTGCCTGGATCCGACTAGCGGGAGTATCCAATGAGCAGTTCTTC.

The chain carries TRBV6-4 and TRBJ2-1; D may be TRBD2 (5 bases). This CDR3 is 15 amino acids long. Per germline, CDR1 MRHNA and CDR2 SNTAGT. The germline V and J ends were trimmed by 3 bases and 6 bases, with 15 bases remaining between them. The CDR3 spells CASSDNRGFTNEQFF. DNA of the CDR3: TGTGCCAGCAGTGATAACCGGGGATTCACCAATGAGCAGTTCTTC.